This T cell receptor (beta chain) was sequenced for a study of CD8 T cells in Susac syndrome. V lost 4 bases to trimming and J lost 5 bases; unmatched junction nucleotides: 8. The CDR3 runs to 15 residues. The germline V gene encodes CDR1 SGHNT and CDR2 YYREEE (reference sequence). Control patients had untreated stable or active relapsing-remitting multiple sclerosis by revised McDonald criteria. Reverse transcription of roughly 0.45 to 1 ug RNA used random hexamers. Amplification of TCR beta CDR3 used immunoSEQ multiplex PCR across 54 Vbeta and 13 Jbeta. Via MiXCR, TCRdb re-called the immunoSEQ multiplex PCR reads, giving one row per CDR3 protein. This sample has approximately 300,000 distinct CDR3 sequences, with approximately 90% found just once.

The genes are TRBV5-4 and TRBJ2-2, with 7 bases identical to TRBD2. The receptor comes from a human donor with multiple sclerosis. Material for sequencing was CD8+ T cells from PBMCs. The CDR3 protein is CASSAGTTSTGELFF. The CDR3 region has the DNA TGTGCCAGCAGCGCCGGGACTACATCTACCGGGGAGCTGTTTTTT.